The sequence of this T cell receptor (beta chain) was determined in a study of graft-versus-host responses after intestinal transplantation (dated by TCRdb to about 2021). At the level of the whole study: Recipients received multivisceral, liver-intestinal, or isolated intestinal transplants. Alloreactive clones were identified by sequencing pre-transplant mixed lymphocyte reaction products and comparing these products with unstimulated pre-transplant donor and recipient T cells. Bulk TCR-beta CDR3 sequencing was used to track graft-versus-host and host-versus-graft alloreactive T cell clones in the graft, circulation and bone marrow after intestinal transplantation. Donor T cell macrochimerism was defined as a peak of at least 4% donor T cells among recipient peripheral blood mononuclear cells. All recipients received anti-thymocyte globulin induction followed by maintenance tacrolimus and steroids for around 3 years. The cohort enrolled around 23 intestinal transplant recipients including one retransplant, and 3 patients lacking pretransplant specimens were excluded. Rather than going through the commercial service, samples from three later patients were sequenced in-house on an Illumina MiSeq and processed with MiXCR. What the study reported, not specific to this receptor: The relatively low number and heterogeneity of intestinal transplant patients limited the conclusions. Early after transplant, peak levels of circulating GvH clones were associated with declines in HvG clones. High GvH to HvG T cell clonal ratios were observed in the allografts of patients with donor T cell macrochimerism. GvH clones were detected in recipient bone marrow, and some appeared earlier in ileal mucosa or blood, consistent with an intestinal mucosal origin.

Inclusive of the bounding cysteine and phenylalanine, the CDR3 is 14 residues long. Only the CDR3 part of the read is kept: 42 bases, read in frame from the first base. For CDR1 and CDR2, the germline V gene lists MNHNS and SASEGT. Relative to germline, V is 1 base shorter and J is 6 bases shorter, with 10 bases between their ends. Blood samples were collected up to 4 times in the first month after transplant and then at least monthly when available. Worth noting for this clone: The target of this receptor is not known. Per-base qualities were not stored, and no clone one base away is much larger.

The method was the immunoSEQ multiplex PCR assay. For most patients, genomic DNA was subjected to high-throughput TCR-beta CDR3 sequencing by Adaptive Biotechnologies. In the authors' own workflow: TCR sequencing data for some 19 patients were retrieved from Adaptive's ImmunoSEQ software; a few other patients were processed with MiXCR and VDJtools. CDR3 nucleotide sequences shared by donor and recipient were removed because the origin of these sequences could not be assigned. At least 2-fold expansion over unstimulated cells and a minimum CFSE-low frequency of 0.002% (template counts) or 0.001% (read counts) were required for clones to be classified as alloreactive. Clones detected in sequenced pre-transplant spleen, lymph node, or MLR CFSE-low populations of the donor or recipient were defined as mappable. Cumulative frequency of alloreactive clones was calculated as a percentage of all sequences weighted by copy number. TCRdb's version of the immuneACCESS table is confined to in-frame rearrangements and falls short of the full clone set. An unresolved V gene accounts for under half of the shortfall where checked; the remainder is of unknown origin. V, J and clone size reflect that table, while D and trimming were determined from the DNA. This sample is represented by about 24,000 clones; approximately 85% of them were singletons. The ten top clones hold roughly 0.99% of the sample.

The chain couples TRBV6-1 to TRBJ1-5, with the D gene too uncertain to name. Sequencing was performed on PBMCs, taken roughly 68 weeks after intestinal transplant. The sequence was obtained from a human patient who received an intestinal transplant, so some T cells may come from the graft donor. CDR3 sequence: CASSEVVIGQPQHF. The nucleotide sequence reads as follows: TGTGCCAGCAGTGAAGTCGTCATAGGTCAGCCCCAGCATTTT.